This T cell receptor beta chain was identified in a study of blood T cells in healthy people across ages. The study, taken as a whole, reports: Older individuals had lower TCR beta diversity per million T cells (the decline was roughly linear). Samples with more naive T cells showed higher observed beta diversity.

In its sample, this clonotype was seen many times. The antigen remains unidentified. Drawn from each donor were 7.5 to 10 milliliters of peripheral blood. Trimming cost V 4 bases and J 2 bases, with 9 bases left between them. Germline V gene sequence: CDR1 SQVTM, CDR2 ANQGSEA. The CDR3 is 12 amino acids. A J-beta primer mix and a sample-barcoded 5' primer were used in a second PCR of about 7 to 12 cycles. A minimum of 2.5 million CDR3-containing paired-end reads was obtained for each sample. Using its own MiXCR run on the 5' RACE reads, TCRdb lists one record per CDR3 protein. Of approximately 690,000 distinct CDR3 sequences in the sample, roughly 43% are singletons; the top ten hold around 30%.

The TCR originated in a man older than 75 in good health. The V gene is TRBV29-1, the J gene TRBJ2-7; D is unresolved. Material for sequencing was blood. CDR3 sequence (DNA): TGCAGCGTTGTGGGCCTAACCTACGAGCAGTACTTC. It translates to CSVVGLTYEQYF.